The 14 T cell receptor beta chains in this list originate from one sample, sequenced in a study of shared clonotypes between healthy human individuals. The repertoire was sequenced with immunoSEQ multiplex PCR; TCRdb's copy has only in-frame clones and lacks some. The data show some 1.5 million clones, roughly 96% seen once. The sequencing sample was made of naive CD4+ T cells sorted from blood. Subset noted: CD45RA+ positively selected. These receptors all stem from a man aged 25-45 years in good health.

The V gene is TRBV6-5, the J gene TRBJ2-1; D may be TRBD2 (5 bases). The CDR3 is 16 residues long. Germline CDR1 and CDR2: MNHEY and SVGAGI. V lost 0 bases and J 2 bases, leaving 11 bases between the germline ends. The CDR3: CASSYSLGVTYNEQFF. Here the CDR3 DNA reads TGTGCCAGCAGTTACTCGCTCGGGGTCACCTACAATGAGCAGTTCTTC.

This CDR3 is CATSGDRGTEAFF. The DNA for the CDR3 is TGTGCCACCAGCGGGGACAGGGGAACTGAAGCTTTCTTT. The chain employs TRBV15 and TRBJ1-1; TRBD1 matches 10 bases. The CDR3 consists of 13 residues. Unmatched junction bases numbered 2, after V lost 5 bases and J lost 5 bases. Germline V gene data show CDR1 as LNHNV and CDR2 as YYDKDF (reference sequence).

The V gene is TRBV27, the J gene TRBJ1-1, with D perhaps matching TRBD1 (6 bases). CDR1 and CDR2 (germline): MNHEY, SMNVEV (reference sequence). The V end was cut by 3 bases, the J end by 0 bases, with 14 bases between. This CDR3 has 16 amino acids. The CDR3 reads CASSLYGQYMNTEAFF. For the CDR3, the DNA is TGTGCCAGCAGTTTGTACGGACAGTACATGAACACTGAAGCTTTCTTT.

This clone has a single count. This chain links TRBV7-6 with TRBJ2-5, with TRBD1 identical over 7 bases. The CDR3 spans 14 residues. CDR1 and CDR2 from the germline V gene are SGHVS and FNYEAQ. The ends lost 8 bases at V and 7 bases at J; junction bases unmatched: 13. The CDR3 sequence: CASASDRAIGTQYF. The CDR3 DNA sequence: TGTGCCAGCGCGAGTGACAGGGCAATAGGGACCCAGTACTTC. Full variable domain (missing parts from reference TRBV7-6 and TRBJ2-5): GAGVSQSPRYKVTKRGQDVALRCDPISGHVSLYWYRQALGQGPEFLTYFNYEAQQDKSGLPNDRFSAERPEGSISTLTIQRTEQRDSAMYRCASASDRAIGTQYFGPGTRLLVL.

In DNA form, the CDR3 reads TGTGCCAGCCAACGGGAAGGGGAGAGCACTGAAGCTTTCTTT. This encodes CASQREGESTEAFF. V and J are TRBV7-2 and TRBJ1-1, with a possible D match to TRBD1 (5 bases). CDR3 length equals 14 residues. From germline, CDR1 is SGHTA and CDR2 FQGNSA. Trimming shortened V by 8 bases and J by 4 bases, and 17 bases separated the two germline ends.

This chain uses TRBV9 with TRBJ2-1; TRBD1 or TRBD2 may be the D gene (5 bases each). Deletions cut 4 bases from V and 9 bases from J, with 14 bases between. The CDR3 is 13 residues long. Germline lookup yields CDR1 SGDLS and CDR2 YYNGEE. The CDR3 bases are TGTGCCAGCAGCAACGGGACCCACGGTGAGCAGTTCTTC. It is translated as CASSNGTHGEQFF.

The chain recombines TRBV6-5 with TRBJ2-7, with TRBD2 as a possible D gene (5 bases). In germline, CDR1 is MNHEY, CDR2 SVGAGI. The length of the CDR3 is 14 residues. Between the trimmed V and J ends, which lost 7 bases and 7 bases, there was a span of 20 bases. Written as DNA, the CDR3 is TGTGCCAGCACCGACGGGAACCGTATCCGGGAGCAGTACTTC. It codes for CASTDGNRIREQYF.

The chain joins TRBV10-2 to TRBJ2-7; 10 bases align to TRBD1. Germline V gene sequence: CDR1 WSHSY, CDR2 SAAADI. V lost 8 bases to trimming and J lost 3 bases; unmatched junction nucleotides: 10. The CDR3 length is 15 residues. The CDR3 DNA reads TGCGCCAGCCGGAAGTCCGGGACAGGGGTCTACGAGCAGTACTTC. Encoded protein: CASRKSGTGVYEQYF.

In DNA, the CDR3 is TGCGCCAGCAGCCAAGGGGACAGGGAAGCGGATACGCAGTATTTT. Its protein is CASSQGDREADTQYF. V usage is TRBV4-3 and J usage is TRBJ2-3, with 9 nucleotides matching TRBD1. CDR1 is LGHNA, CDR2 YSLEER, per germline. Trimming took 1 base from V and 6 from J; bases not matched to a gene: 5. The CDR3 covers 15 residues.

The CDR3 reads CASSSLPTGVAKNIQYF. The CDR3 DNA reads TGTGCCAGCAGTTCTTTACCCACAGGCGTAGCCAAAAACATTCAGTACTTC. The chain recombines TRBV2 with TRBJ2-4; perhaps TRBD1 as D (5 bases). V lost 5 bases, J lost 0 bases, and 17 bases lay in between. The CDR3 totals 17 residues. The V gene's germline CDR1 is SNHLY and CDR2 FYNNEI.

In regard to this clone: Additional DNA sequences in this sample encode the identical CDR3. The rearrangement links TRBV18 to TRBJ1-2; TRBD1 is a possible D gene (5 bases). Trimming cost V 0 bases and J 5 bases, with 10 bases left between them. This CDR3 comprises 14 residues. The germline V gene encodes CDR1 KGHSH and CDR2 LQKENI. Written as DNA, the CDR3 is TGTGCCAGCTCACCACCGGGTGGGGCGTATGGCTACACCTTC. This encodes CASSPPGGAYGYTF.

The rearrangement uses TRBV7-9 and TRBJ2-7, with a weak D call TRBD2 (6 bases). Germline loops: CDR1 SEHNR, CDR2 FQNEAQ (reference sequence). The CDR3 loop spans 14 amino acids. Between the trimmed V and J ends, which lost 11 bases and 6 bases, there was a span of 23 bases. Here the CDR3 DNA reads TGTGCCGCACCTGGCGCAGGGAGGACCGGCGAGCAGTACTTC. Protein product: CAAPGAGRTGEQYF.

CDR3 amino acids: CASSQSGGAFKENIQYF. The CDR3 DNA reads TGCGCCAGCAGCCAGTCAGGGGGCGCATTTAAGGAAAACATTCAGTACTTC. The chain employs TRBV4-1 and TRBJ2-4; TRBD1 aligns across 8 bases. This CDR3 has 17 amino acids. V dropped 3 bases and J dropped 5; count of bases not matched to a gene: 12. Germline values: CDR1 MGHRA, CDR2 YSYEKL.

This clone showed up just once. The CDR3 DNA reads TGTGCCAGCAGCTTAACGACAGGGGGAACTGAAGCTTTCTTT. It specifies CASSLTTGGTEAFF. The rearrangement joins TRBV7-9 to TRBJ1-1, with 9 nucleotides matching TRBD1. The V gene end was trimmed by 2 bases and the J gene end by 5 bases; junction bases not matched to a gene: 3. This CDR3 is 14 amino acids long. The germline CDR1 and CDR2 sequences are SEHNR and FQNEAQ (reference sequence). The full variable domain, with the rest looked up from reference TRBV7-9 and TRBJ1-1, is DTGVSQNPRHKITKRGQNVTFRCDPISEHNRLYWYRQTLGQGPEFLTYFQNEAQLEKSRLLSDRFSAERPKGSFSTLEIQRTEQGDSAMYLCASSLTTGGTEAFFGQGTRLTVV.